This passage covers 18 T cell receptor beta chains from one sample sequenced in a study of shared clonotypes between healthy human individuals. Naive-designated CD8 cells lacked CD45RO, were positively enriched for CCR7, and omitted terminally differentiated effector memory CD45RA+ cells. Here immunoSEQ multiplex PCR was the method, and the copy in TCRdb shows in-frame clones only, minus some. The profile shows about 2 million clones, less than 95% of them singletons. Material for sequencing was naive CD8+ T cells sorted from blood. These receptor sequences come from a young man in good health.

The chain recombines TRBV5-4 with TRBJ2-6; maybe TRBD2 (6 bases). The CDR3 is made up of 16 amino acids. The germline V gene encodes CDR1 SGHNT and CDR2 YYREEE (reference sequence). Trimming removed 4 bases at V and 1 base at J, with 12 bases between. The CDR3 here is CASSALGGSGANVLTF. CDR3 coding DNA: TGTGCCAGCAGCGCCCTGGGGGGTTCTGGGGCCAACGTCCTGACTTTC.

V gene TRBV9 combines with J gene TRBJ1-1; D unresolved. Trimming took 4 bases from V and 8 from J, leaving 12 bases between them. Germline V CDR1 and CDR2: SGDLS, YYNGEE. This CDR3 has 12 amino acids. CDR3 residues: CASSPDVSEAFF. The CDR3, as DNA: TGTGCCAGCAGCCCGGACGTTTCAGAAGCTTTCTTT. The whole variable domain, remainder taken from reference TRBV9 and TRBJ1-1, is DSGVTQTPKHLITATGQRVTLRCSPRSGDLSVYWYQQSLDQGLQFLIQYYNGEERAKGNILERFSAQQFPDLHSELNLSSLELGDSALYFCASSPDVSEAFFGQGTRLTVV.

This clone was observed once. The chain combines TRBV30 with TRBJ1-5; perhaps TRBD1 as D (5 bases). The CDR3 contains 14 residues. Germline V gene sequence: CDR1 GTSNPN, CDR2 SVGIG (reference sequence). V was pared by 3 bases and J by 7 bases, with 16 bases between. CDR3 protein: CAWSLSGLNQPQHF. CDR3 sequence (DNA): TGTGCCTGGAGCCTTTCAGGGTTGAACCAGCCCCAGCATTTT.

CDR3 DNA sequence: TGTGCCAGCAGCCAGGGGGGCTACAATGAGCAGTTCTTC. Amino acid sequence: CASSQGGYNEQFF. The gene calls are TRBV4-2 and TRBJ2-1; weak D call: TRBD2 (6 bases). The CDR3 covers 13 residues. Trimming took 3 bases from V and 3 from J, leaving 6 bases between them. Germline loops: CDR1 LGHNA, CDR2 YNFKEQ.

J is TRBJ2-7 and V is TRBV4-1, with 10 bases fitting TRBD2. V lost 0 bases and J lost 0; bases outside the gene matches: 5. CDR3 length: 17 residues. The germline gives CDR1 MGHRA, CDR2 YSYEKL. CDR3 in DNA: TGCGCCAGCAGCCAAGATTCCCCTAGCGGGGGCTCCTACGAGCAGTACTTC. Amino acids: CASSQDSPSGGSYEQYF.

V gene TRBV5-6 combines with J gene TRBJ2-1; TRBD2 is a possible D gene (6 bases). The germline V gene has CDR1 SGHDT and CDR2 YYEEEE. This CDR3 has 15 amino acids. Trimming cost V 4 bases and J 4 bases, with 15 bases left between them. DNA for the CDR3: TGTGCCAGCAGCCTTAGCGGCTATGGGTACAATGAGCAGTTCTTC. Translation: CASSLSGYGYNEQFF.

Here the CDR3 reads CASTPGLWSPWETEAFF. In DNA, the CDR3 is TGTGCCAGCACCCCCGGCCTTTGGAGCCCATGGGAGACTGAAGCTTTCTTT. V is TRBV27 and J is TRBJ1-1, with D hard to call. This CDR3 spans 17 amino acids. Germline V lookup: CDR1 MNHEY, CDR2 SMNVEV (reference sequence). The V gene lost 7 bases and the J gene lost 5 bases, with 26 bases spanning the gap.

Points on this clone: A junction boundary mismatches the germline segment, possibly from a read error. The chain links TRBV7-9 to TRBJ2-1; D is unresolved. This CDR3 contains 15 residues. Looked up from germline, CDR1 is SEHNR and CDR2 is FQNEAQ (reference sequence). The CDR3 spells CASSLAGSSYNEKFF. DNA of the CDR3: TGTGCCAGCAGCTTAGCCGGGTCCTCCTACAATGAGAAGTTCTTC.

As for this clone: Mismatch with germline at one junction end may stem from a read error. The J gene is TRBJ1-3, the V gene TRBV7-2; TRBD1 is a possible D gene (6 bases). CDR1 SGHTA and CDR2 FQGNSA come from the germline V gene. This CDR3 has 15 amino acids. Here the CDR3 DNA reads TGTGCCAGCAGCTATCCACGGGGGCTGGGAAACACCACATATTTT. Translation: CASSYPRGLGNTTYF.

This clone appeared a few times. The chain links TRBV7-6 to TRBJ2-2; D uncertain. Germline V CDR1 and CDR2: SGHVS, FNYEAQ. This CDR3 is built from 14 residues. V was pared by 7 bases and J by 9 bases, with 18 bases between. CDR3 DNA sequence: TGTGCCAGCACCCTAAACCCCTTCCCAAGGGAGCTGTTTTTT. Translating it yields CASTLNPFPRELFF.

The chain employs TRBV5-1 and TRBJ2-7, with D possibly being TRBD2 (5 bases). The germline gives CDR1 SGHRS, CDR2 YFSETQ. The ends were cut back, 3 bases at V and 2 bases at J, with 18 bases in the middle. The CDR3 is 16 residues long. Here the CDR3 reads CASSSPEVDTAYEQYF. The CDR3 nucleotides read TGCGCCAGCAGCTCCCCGGAGGTTGACACAGCCTACGAGCAGTACTTC.

The chain links TRBV30 to TRBJ2-7, with TRBD2 as a possible D gene (5 bases). Germline lookup yields CDR1 GTSNPN and CDR2 SVGIG (reference sequence). The CDR3 has 14 amino acids. Between the trimmed V and J ends, which lost 1 base and 5 bases, there was a span of 15 bases. CDR3 residues: CAWSARALGNEQYF. The DNA for the CDR3 is TGTGCCTGGAGTGCTAGGGCCCTCGGGAACGAGCAGTACTTC.

CDR3 sequence reads: CAWLLAGGFTDTQYF. In DNA form, the CDR3 reads TGTGCCTGGCTGCTAGCGGGGGGGTTTACAGATACGCAGTATTTT. The J gene is TRBJ2-3, the V gene TRBV30, with 12 positions matching TRBD2. V lost 5 bases, J lost 3 bases, and 6 bases stayed unmatched. The CDR3 sequence is 15 residues long. Germline V gene lookup returns CDR1 GTSNPN and CDR2 SVGIG (reference sequence).

The chain links TRBV4-1 to TRBJ1-1; D uncertain. The CDR3 has 11 amino acids. Germline V gives CDR1 MGHRA, CDR2 YSYEKL. Trimming took 0 bases from V and 8 from J, leaving 4 bases between them. In DNA form, the CDR3 reads TGCGCCAGCAGCCAAGAGGGGGAAGCTTTCTTT. Amino acid sequence: CASSQEGEAFF.

V and J are TRBV5-1 and TRBJ1-1; D perhaps matches TRBD1 (5 bases). The germline CDR1 and CDR2 sequences are SGHRS and YFSETQ. The CDR3 has 13 residues. V was shortened by 1 base and J by 8 bases, with 12 bases between the two germline ends. The CDR3 DNA reads TGCGCCAGCAGCTTGATAGAGGGGAAGGAAGCTTTCTTT. The encoded protein is CASSLIEGKEAFF. Complete variable domain (other parts from reference TRBV5-1 and TRBJ1-1): KAGVTQTPRYLIKTRGQQVTLSCSPISGHRSVSWYQQTPGQGLQFLFEYFSETQRNKGNFPGRFSGRQFSNSRSEMNVSTLELGDSALYLCASSLIEGKEAFFGQGTRLTVV.

The chain carries TRBV13 and TRBJ2-2; D perhaps matches TRBD2 (5 bases). V was shortened by 3 bases and J by 10 bases, with 12 bases between the two germline ends. The V gene's germline CDR1 is PRHDT and CDR2 FYEKMQ (reference sequence). The CDR3 covers 13 residues. The CDR3 DNA sequence: TGTGCCAGCAGCTTTTACCTTCGGGAGGAGCTGTTTTTT. It is translated as CASSFYLREELFF.

The CDR3 sequence is CASSLVAGSGKETQYF. The CDR3 nucleotides read TGTGCCAGCAGCTTAGTAGCGGGATCGGGAAAAGAGACCCAGTACTTC. The rearrangement joins TRBV7-9 to TRBJ2-5, with TRBD2 matching 8 bases. Germline V gene data show CDR1 as SEHNR and CDR2 as FQNEAQ (reference sequence). CDR3 size: 16 residues. The J segment lost 3 bases and the V segment lost 1 base, leaving 7 bases of the junction unmatched. The variable domain in full, completed from reference TRBV7-9 and TRBJ2-5, reads DTGVSQNPRHKITKRGQNVTFRCDPISEHNRLYWYRQTLGQGPEFLTYFQNEAQLEKSRLLSDRFSAERPKGSFSTLEIQRTEQGDSAMYLCASSLVAGSGKETQYFGPGTRLLVL.

The chain employs TRBV30 and TRBJ1-1; D ambiguous. The CDR3 extends over 12 amino acids. CDR1 is GTSNPN and CDR2 is SVGIG in the germline V gene (reference sequence). With 5 bases removed from V and 0 bases from J, the gap between germline ends came to 7 bases. Written as DNA, the CDR3 is TGTGCCTGGGGAGCGGTGAACACTGAAGCTTTCTTT. Its protein product is CAWGAVNTEAFF.